This TCR beta chain was recovered during a study of tumor and adjacent non-tumor tissue in lung cancer (dated 2018 in TCRdb). Some background on the complete study: The cohort included about a dozen adenocarcinoma, a couple of squamous cell carcinoma and 1 small cell lung cancer patients. The 15 enrolled patients, of whom around 10 were men and 5 were women, were aged about 31 to 80 years and were diagnosed with TNM stage I to III disease. In total, sequencing yielded approximately 130,000,000 productive TCRbeta reads, which works out to an average of around 3.9 million reads per sample. Using bulk TCRbeta repertoires from some 16 lung cancer patients, the study set lung tumor tissue side by side with matched distant non-tumor lung tissue. For each patient, one tumor sample and one normal lung sample were taken, giving approximately 29 paired specimens that underwent TCRbeta CDR3 sequencing.

The germline V gene encodes CDR1 SGHRS and CDR2 YFSETQ. V gives up 4 bases and J gives up 5 bases, and the segment between their germline ends measures 21 bases. The CDR3 covers 16 residues, taking in both the cysteine and the phenylalanine. Left in the record is the CDR3 DNA by itself, 48 bases read in frame from the first base. The full study reports these points: Peripheral blood was not sequenced, so blood TCRbeta repertoires in these lung cancer patients were not examined. Significantly higher TCR diversity (inverse Simpson) was observed in tumor tissue than in normal lung tissue (around 450 vs 160, P = 0.0075, Mann-Whitney U test). Neither the sequencing platform nor unique molecular identifiers are mentioned in the methods. TCR diversity was significantly higher in younger patients, and higher tumor TCR diversity was associated with shorter overall and disease-free survival. A significantly larger cumulative share of the repertoire was made up by the top 100 clones in normal lung than in tumor tissue. Only around 15 patients were included in the cohort, and the need for larger samples and more detailed clinical data was noted by the authors.

Libraries came from multiplex PCR. Sequencing instrument: Illumina HiSeq 2500. TCRbeta libraries were built by three rounds of nested PCR using primers (Table S4), following protocols modified from ARM-PCR. Before sequencing, PCR products of 200-500 bp were excised from the gel and purified with the QIAquick gel extraction kit. In the authors' own workflow: Reads were cleaned with Trimmomatic, merged with FLASH into complete CDR3 sequences, and assigned to V(D)J germline segments with MiTCR. Clonal diversity was computed as the inverse Simpson's index with VDJtools. In-frame sequences without a premature stop codon were defined as productive reads. TCRdb reworked the public reads: Q25 trimming with fastp, MiXCR clone assembly, productive beta chains retained. CDR3 protein sequences are deduplicated, and each keeps its most common genes and DNA. These V and J calls are TCRdb output, not the study's own analysis. Here the sample has around 99,000 distinct CDR3 sequences; 62% occur a single time. The top ten clones comprise 19% of the sample.

RNA was extracted from bulk unsorted tissue and checked for quality with a NanoDrop ND-1000 and an Agilent 2100. Normal lung samples were distant non-tumor tissue taken more than 3 cm from the tumor edge. Donors were newly diagnosed lung cancer patients admitted for thoracic surgery in China between August and November 2014, without prior chemotherapy. The study excluded patients who had received radiotherapy or chemotherapy before or who had another cancer at the same time. Surgical tissue pieces of roughly 1-2.2 cm3 were preserved in RNAlater solution and were kept at -80 degrees C until use. To note about this clonotype: There is no known antigen for this receptor. It has no much larger one-base neighbor in the sample; base qualities were not kept.

This chain is built from TRBV5-1 and TRBJ1-1, and perhaps TRBD1 as D gene, on 6 matching bases. The source is a man aged 55 to 70 with non-small cell lung cancer. Sequencing was performed on distant non-tumor lung tissue. This receptor has the CDR3 CASSHSQGRGLTEAFF. In nucleotides, the sequence is TGCGCCAGCAGCCACAGCCAGGGGAGGGGCCTAACTGAAGCTTTCTTT.